A selection of T cell receptor beta chains follows, all from one sample in a study of cytomegalovirus exposure and HLA in healthy donors. TCRdb keeps only in-frame clones here, not all; method: immunoSEQ multiplex PCR. Of nearly 200,000 clones in the sample, 75% to 85% are singletons; the top ten hold approximately 0.39%. Sample: PBMCs. Receptors were obtained from a male donor in good health and CMV-seropositive. Both conserved end residues are part of each CDR3. The order of the fields is J gene, clone size, D gene, V gene, CDR3 protein, CDR3 DNA. A D gene is named only where the DNA matches it firmly. A clone size is listed for some rows: how often the clone was seen (once, few, many), or a class if it is expanded.

>TRBJ2-7|-|TRBD1|TRBV9
CASSVDTGGYEQYF
TGTGCCAGCAGCGTAGATACAGGGGGCTACGAGCAGTACTTC
>TRBJ2-7|-|TRBD1|TRBV28
CASSLGQGESNF
TGTGCCAGCAGTTTAGGGCAGGGGGAGTCAAACTTC
>TRBJ2-3|once|TRBD2|TRBV5-1
CASAGLAGEMGTDTQYF
TGCGCCAGCGCGGGACTAGCGGGAGAGATGGGCACAGATACGCAGTATTTT
>TRBJ2-5|-|-|TRBV7-9
CASSYLTGETQYF
TGTGCCAGCAGCTACCTGACTGGGGAGACCCAGTACTTC
>TRBJ1-3|-|-|TRBV14
CASSQGFSSGNTIYF
TGTGCCAGCAGCCAAGGCTTTAGCTCTGGAAACACCATATATTTT
>TRBJ2-7|-|TRBD2|TRBV9
CASSVGGGGEQYF
TGTGCCAGCAGCGTAGGGGGGGGAGGCGAGCAGTACTTC
>TRBJ2-3|-|-|TRBV5-1
CASSWGVGRRLDTQYF
TGCGCCAGCAGCTGGGGGGTGGGCCGCCGCCTCGATACGCAGTATTTT
>TRBJ1-5|-|-|TRBV5-1
CASSLESGNQPQHF
TGCGCCAGCAGCTTGGAGTCAGGCAATCAGCCCCAGCATTTT
>TRBJ2-2|-|-|TRBV6-6
CASSYGHNTGELFF
TGTGCCAGCAGTTACGGACACAACACCGGGGAGCTGTTTTTT
>TRBJ1-1|-|-|TRBV5-1
CASSSLKPRDTEAFF
TGCGCCAGCAGCTCCCTAAAGCCTCGGGACACTGAAGCTTTCTTT
>TRBJ1-1|-|-|TRBV7-9
CASSPLTGYTEAFF
TGTGCCAGCAGCCCCCTGACCGGGTACACTGAAGCTTTCTTT
>TRBJ2-7|-|-|TRBV4-1
CASSQGGSGLQQYF
TGCGCCAGCAGCCAAGGGGGATCAGGGTTGCAGCAGTACTTC
>TRBJ2-7|few|-|TRBV7-3
CASSLNRGYEQYF
TGTGCCAGCAGCTTAAATAGGGGCTACGAGCAGTACTTC
>TRBJ2-1|-|TRBD2|TRBV5-4
CASSLPSSGRHHFDEQFF
TGTGCCAGCAGCTTACCCTCTAGCGGGAGGCACCACTTCGATGAGCAGTTCTTC
>TRBJ2-1|-|-|TRBV4-1
CASSDSGIIVYNEQFF
TGCGCCAGCAGCGACTCAGGGATTATCGTCTACAATGAGCAGTTCTTC
>TRBJ2-7|-|TRBD1|TRBV27
CASSFGTGRPYEQYF
TGTGCCAGCAGTTTTGGGACAGGGCGACCCTACGAGCAGTACTTC
>TRBJ2-3|-|TRBD1|TRBV19
CASSIRVKGDSSTDTQYF
TGTGCCAGTAGTATTCGCGTAAAAGGGGACAGCAGCACAGATACGCAGTATTTT
>TRBJ1-2|-|-|TRBV27
CASSSRTESYGYTF
TGTGCCAGCAGCTCTAGGACAGAAAGCTATGGCTACACCTTC
>TRBJ2-3|-|-|TRBV7-3
CASSPQTGLGDTQYF
TGTGCCAGCAGCCCTCAAACAGGGTTGGGAGATACGCAGTATTTT
>TRBJ2-2|-|-|TRBV19
CASTRDTGELFF
TGTGCCAGTACCCGGGATACCGGGGAGCTGTTTTTT
>TRBJ1-2|-|-|TRBV7-8
CASSLGVNYGYTF
TGTGCCAGCAGCTTAGGAGTTAACTATGGCTACACCTTC
>TRBJ2-7|-|-|TRBV6-6
CASSRRAEQYF
TGTGCCAGCAGTCGCAGGGCCGAGCAGTACTTC
>TRBJ2-1|-|-|TRBV6-1
CASSREREQFF
TGTGCCAGCAGCCGCGAGCGGGAGCAGTTCTTC
>TRBJ2-1|-|TRBD1|TRBV7-3
CASSLFNPGQGRDEQFF
TGTGCCAGCAGCTTATTCAACCCGGGACAGGGGCGGGATGAGCAGTTCTTC
>TRBJ1-4|-|TRBD1|TRBV11-2
CASSPGQGYRLFF
TGTGCCAGCAGCCCAGGACAGGGATATAGGCTGTTTTTT
>TRBJ1-6|-|-|TRBV7-2
CASSLARSSPLHF
TGTGCCAGCAGCTTAGCGAGGAGTTCACCCCTCCACTTT
>TRBJ2-2|-|-|TRBV7-2
CASSRLARRGSLYTGELFF
TGTGCCAGCAGCCGACTCGCTCGTCGTGGGTCCCTTTACACCGGGGAGCTGTTTTTT
>TRBJ2-2|-|TRBD2|TRBV4-1
CASSQSAGGGSNTGELFF
TGCGCCAGCAGCCAGTCCGCAGGCGGGGGTTCGAACACCGGGGAGCTGTTTTTT
>TRBJ1-5|few|-|TRBV19
CATKHLSNQPQHF
TGTGCCACCAAACACCTTAGCAATCAGCCCCAGCATTTT
>TRBJ2-5|-|-|TRBV11-3
CASSLDLETQYF
TGTGCCAGCAGCTTAGATCTAGAGACCCAGTACTTC
>TRBJ2-2|-|TRBD2|TRBV13
CASSLRLAGDTGELFF
TGTGCCAGCAGCTTACGACTAGCGGGAGACACCGGGGAGCTGTTTTTT
>TRBJ1-4|-|TRBD1|TRBV20-1
CSAGTGEKLFF
TGCAGTGCCGGGACAGGAGAAAAACTGTTTTTT
>TRBJ2-7|-|-|TRBV21-1
CASSKARRGYEQYF
TGTGCCAGCAGCAAAGCGCGGCGGGGATACGAGCAGTACTTC
>TRBJ1-5|-|-|TRBV30
CAWSRRPNQPQHF
TGTGCCTGGAGCCGCAGGCCCAATCAGCCCCAGCATTTT
>TRBJ2-7|-|-|TRBV6-6
CASSLAGGSGYEQYF
TGTGCCAGCAGCCTAGCTGGGGGGAGTGGCTACGAGCAGTACTTC
>TRBJ2-7|-|-|TRBV14
CASSQELSSNRAYEQYF
TGTGCCAGCAGCCAAGAACTCTCATCGAACAGGGCCTACGAGCAGTACTTC
>TRBJ2-1|few|-|TRBV5-6
CASSLASGEQFF
TGTGCCAGCAGCTTGGCGTCAGGGGAGCAGTTCTTC
>TRBJ2-5|-|TRBD2|TRBV11-2
CASSLGPGGQETQYF
TGTGCCAGCAGCTTAGGTCCGGGGGGGCAAGAGACCCAGTACTTC
>TRBJ2-7|-|-|TRBV19
CASSMQDTIYEQYF
TGTGCCAGTAGTATGCAGGACACTATTTACGAGCAGTACTTC
>TRBJ2-7|-|-|TRBV6-5
CASSRGQSYEQYF
TGTGCCAGCAGCAGAGGACAGTCTTACGAGCAGTACTTC
>TRBJ2-3|few|TRBD1|TRBV4-2
CASSQLNDRGPTDTQYF
TGTGCCAGCAGCCAACTAAATGACAGGGGGCCCACAGATACGCAGTATTTT
>TRBJ2-1|once|TRBD2|TRBV6-4
CASSSNGGGDEQFF
TGTGCCAGCAGTTCCAACGGGGGGGGCGATGAGCAGTTCTTC